Sequencing of this T cell receptor beta chain was carried out in a study of cytomegalovirus exposure and HLA in healthy donors. The CDR3 contains 13 residues. The V end lost 7 bases, the J end lost 8 bases, and 18 bases lay between the germline ends. Germline CDR1 and CDR2: SQVTM and ANQGSEA. A note on this clone: Its antigen is still unknown.

Study-wide results and limits: Most TCR sequences were rare, but some public TCRs occurred in many donors.

The PCR was carried out with 60 Vbeta primers and 13 Jbeta primers. Measured with immunoSEQ multiplex PCR; TCRdb has only the in-frame clones, and not every one. The top ten hold about 0.77% of the sample, which has approximately 170,000 clones, 80% to 90% seen once. The source of this sequence is a woman between 18 and 29 years old in good health and CMV-seronegative. The sample was PBMCs. The rearrangement uses TRBV29-1 and TRBJ2-1; D perhaps matches TRBD2 (5 bases). In DNA form, the CDR3 reads TGCAGCGCAGGTGGACTTCGCGGCGATGAGCAGTTCTTC. It specifies CSAGGLRGDEQFF.